This entry lists 8 T cell receptor beta chains sequenced from one sample in a study of control samples from healthy donors and cancer patients. TCRdb's copy holds only in-frame clones and misses some; the assay was immunoSEQ multiplex PCR. The table includes roughly 28,000 clones, 79% detected once. Specimen: PBMCs. Receptors were obtained from a man in his 60s with head and neck cancer.

The chain links TRBV7-9 to TRBJ1-1; tentative D call: TRBD1 (5 bases). This CDR3 comprises 12 residues. V shed 1 base and J shed 8 bases, with 8 bases lying between them. Looked up from germline, CDR1 is SEHNR and CDR2 is FQNEAQ (reference sequence). The CDR3 coding sequence is TGTGCCAGCAGCTTAGTTCGGGGCGAAGCTTTCTTT. It encodes CASSLVRGEAFF.

In this sample, this clone turned up a few times. Other DNA sequences of this sample code for an identical CDR3. The chain is built from TRBV7-2 and TRBJ2-7, with 9 bases that match TRBD1. CDR3 size: 15 residues. Germline V gene sequence: CDR1 SGHTA, CDR2 FQGNSA. With V trimmed by 5 bases and J by 1 base, 6 bases remained unmatched. Here the CDR3 reads CASSPRGTGSYEQYF. The CDR3 region has the DNA TGTGCCAGCAGCCCCCGGGGGACAGGGTCCTACGAGCAGTACTTC.

The rearrangement uses TRBV2 and TRBJ2-2; TRBD2 matches 8 bases. The CDR3 sequence is 15 residues long. Germline lookup yields CDR1 SNHLY and CDR2 FYNNEI. V was pared by 2 bases and J by 1 base, with 0 bases of the junction left unmatched. This CDR3 reads CASSETSGNTGELFF. CDR3 in DNA: TGTGCCAGCAGTGAAACTAGCGGGAACACCGGGGAGCTGTTTTTT.

The chain links TRBV4-3 to TRBJ2-6; D is unclear. Germline-derived CDR1 and CDR2 are LGHNA and YSLEER. V lost 1 base, J lost 1 base, and 17 bases lay in between. This CDR3 contains 19 residues. DNA of the CDR3: TGCGCCAGCAGCCAAGTGCCGCACAGTTCGGGTTCTGGGGCCAACGTCCTGACTTTC. This translates into CASSQVPHSSGSGANVLTF.

The chain joins TRBV7-2 to TRBJ2-7; 7 bases map to TRBD2. V gave up 1 base and J gave up 4 bases; unmatched junction bases: 7. The germline V gene has CDR1 SGHTA and CDR2 FQGNSA. The CDR3 runs to 15 residues. CDR3 loop: CASSLGGGGPYEQYF. CDR3 nucleotides: TGTGCCAGCAGCTTAGGGGGGGGAGGGCCTTACGAGCAGTACTTC.

V and J are TRBV6-5 and TRBJ2-5; 7 nucleotides line up with TRBD1. V was pared by 4 bases and J by 1 base, with 3 bases of the junction left unmatched. The CDR3 runs 14 residues. Germline V gene sequence: CDR1 MNHEY, CDR2 SVGAGI. The chain's CDR3 is CASSFWDSQETQYF. The CDR3 DNA sequence: TGTGCCAGCAGTTTTTGGGACAGCCAAGAGACCCAGTACTTC.

The rearrangement joins TRBV7-9 to TRBJ2-3, with unresolved D. The CDR3 totals 11 residues. From germline, CDR1 is SEHNR and CDR2 FQNEAQ (reference sequence). V lost 4 bases and J 5 bases, leaving 4 bases between the germline ends. The CDR3 loop reads CASSSRDTQYF. The CDR3 DNA is TGTGCCAGCAGCTCAAGAGATACGCAGTATTTT.

V usage is TRBV5-1 and J usage is TRBJ1-1, with TRBD1 matching over 8 bases. The CDR3 is 17 residues long. Trimming cost V 3 bases and J 4 bases; bases outside gene matches: 14. In germline, CDR1 is SGHRS, CDR2 YFSETQ. Here the CDR3 reads CASSSTRTGRRGTEAFF. Here the CDR3 DNA reads TGCGCCAGCAGCTCAACCCGGACAGGGCGGAGAGGCACTGAAGCTTTCTTT.